This entry features one T cell receptor (beta chain) sequence. TCRdb keeps only in-frame clones here, not all; method: immunoSEQ multiplex PCR. Of 99,000 or so clones in the sample, more than 75% were seen once. This sample is part of a study of control samples from healthy donors and cancer patients. The length of the CDR3 is 14 residues. The germline V gene has CDR1 MDHEN and CDR2 SYDVKM. Losses at the gene ends were 8 bases for V and 0 bases for J; bases not matched to a gene: 4. This receptor was identified in a man aged 55 to 69 in good health. Sequenced input: blood. The chain carries TRBV28 and TRBJ2-7; 10 nucleotides agree with TRBD2. CDR3 sequence: CASGTSAISYEQYF. Written as DNA, the CDR3 is TGTGCCAGCGGGACTAGCGCGATCTCCTACGAGCAGTACTTC.